This T cell receptor (beta chain) was captured in a study of cytomegalovirus exposure and HLA in healthy donors. Study-wide results and caveats: There were reportedly fewer N-insertions in an Asian-associated ancestry cluster than the roughly 700-donor mean, in a later analysis. Analysis performed later showed TCR beta chains linked to HLA being more clonally expanded than equally common others. Productive rates of about 90% or about 30% were seen for most TCR beta V segments in an earlier analysis.

When sampled, the donors appeared nominally healthy, though they likely had unrecorded immune exposures. V was cut by 0 bases and J by 6 bases, with 12 bases left in between. Germline assignment: CDR1 SNHLY and CDR2 FYNNEI. The CDR3 is 15 residues long. Both 60 Vbeta primers and 13 Jbeta primers went into the PCR. Sequencing was performed with immunoSEQ multiplex PCR; in TCRdb, only in-frame clones are kept and a portion is missing. This repertoire shows 150,000 to 200,000 clones, approximately 85% found once; its top ten account for about 2%. On this clone: The antigen is not known.

The chain uses TRBV2 and TRBJ1-5; the D is unclear. The clonotype comes from a woman between 50 and 59 years old in good health and CMV-seronegative. Sequenced material: PBMCs. CDR3 loop: CASSEARFGGQPQHF. As DNA, the CDR3 is TGTGCCAGCAGTGAAGCGAGATTCGGCGGTCAGCCCCAGCATTTT.